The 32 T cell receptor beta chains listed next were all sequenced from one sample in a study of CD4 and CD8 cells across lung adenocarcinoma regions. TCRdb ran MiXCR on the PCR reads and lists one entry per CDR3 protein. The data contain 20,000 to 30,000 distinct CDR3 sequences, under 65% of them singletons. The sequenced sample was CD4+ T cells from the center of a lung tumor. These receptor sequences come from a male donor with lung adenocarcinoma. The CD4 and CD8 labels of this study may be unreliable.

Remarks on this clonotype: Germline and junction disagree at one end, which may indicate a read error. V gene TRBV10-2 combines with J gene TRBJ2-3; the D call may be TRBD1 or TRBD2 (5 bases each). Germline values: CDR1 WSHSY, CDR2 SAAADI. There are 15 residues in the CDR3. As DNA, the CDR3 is TGCGCCCTCTCCCTACAGGCTGCGGGCACAGATACGCAGTTTTTT. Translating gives CALSLQAAGTDTQFF.

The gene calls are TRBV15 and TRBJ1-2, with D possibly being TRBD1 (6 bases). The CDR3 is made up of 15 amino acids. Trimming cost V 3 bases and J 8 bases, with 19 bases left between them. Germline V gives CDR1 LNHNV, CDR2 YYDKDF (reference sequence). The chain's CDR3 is CATSSFFGSRGGYTF. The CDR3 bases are TGTGCCACCAGCAGCTTTTTTGGGTCTAGGGGGGGCTACACCTTC.

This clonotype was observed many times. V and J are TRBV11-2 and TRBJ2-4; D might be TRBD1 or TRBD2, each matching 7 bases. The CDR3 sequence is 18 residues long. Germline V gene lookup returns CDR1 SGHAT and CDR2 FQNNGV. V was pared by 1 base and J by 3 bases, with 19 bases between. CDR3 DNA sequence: TGTGCCAGCAGCTTAGCAGCAGGGGGGGACGTTGGCAAAAACATTCAGTACTTC. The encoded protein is CASSLAAGGDVGKNIQYF.

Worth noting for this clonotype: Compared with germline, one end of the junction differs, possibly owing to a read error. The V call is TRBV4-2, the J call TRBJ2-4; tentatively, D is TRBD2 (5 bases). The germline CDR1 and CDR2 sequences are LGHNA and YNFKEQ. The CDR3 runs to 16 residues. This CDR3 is CASSEEGVRAKNIQYF. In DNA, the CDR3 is TGTGCCAGCAGCGAAGAGGGCGTAAGAGCCAAAAATATTCAGTACTTT.

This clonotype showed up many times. This chain's CDR3 is CASSVWGYNEQFF. The CDR3 DNA follows: TGTGCCAGCAGCGTCTGGGGATACAATGAGCAGTTCTTC. The chain employs TRBV9 and TRBJ2-1; no clear D. Per the germline V gene, CDR1 is SGDLS and CDR2 is YYNGEE. The CDR3 has 13 residues. Between the trimmed V and J ends, which lost 2 bases and 4 bases, there was a span of 7 bases.

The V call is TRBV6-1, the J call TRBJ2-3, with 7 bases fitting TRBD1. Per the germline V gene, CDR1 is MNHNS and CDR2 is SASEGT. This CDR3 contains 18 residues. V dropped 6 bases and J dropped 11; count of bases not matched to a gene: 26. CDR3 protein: CASRRPFSHGMSTGEQYF. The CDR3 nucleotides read TGTGCCAGCAGACGACCCTTCTCTCACGGGATGAGCACAGGGGAGCAGTATTTT.

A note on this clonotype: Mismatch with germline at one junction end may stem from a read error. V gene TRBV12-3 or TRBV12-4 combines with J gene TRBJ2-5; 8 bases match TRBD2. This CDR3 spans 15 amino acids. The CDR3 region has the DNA TGTGCCAGGGGGCCCGGGGGGGGCGCCCAAAAGACTCAGTACTTC. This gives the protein CARGPGGGAQKTQYF.

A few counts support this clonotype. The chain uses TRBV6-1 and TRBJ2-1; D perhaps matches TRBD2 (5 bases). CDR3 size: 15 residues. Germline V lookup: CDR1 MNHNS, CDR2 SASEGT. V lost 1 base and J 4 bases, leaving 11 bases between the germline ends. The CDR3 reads CASSEVISDYNEQFF. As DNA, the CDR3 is TGTGCCAGCAGTGAAGTTATTAGCGATTACAATGAGCAGTTCTTC.

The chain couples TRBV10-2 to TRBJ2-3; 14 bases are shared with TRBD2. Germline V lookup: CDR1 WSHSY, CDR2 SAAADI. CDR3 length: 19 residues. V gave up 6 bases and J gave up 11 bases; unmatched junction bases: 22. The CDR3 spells CASRTGTAGTSGRKNMQYF. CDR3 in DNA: TGCGCCAGCAGGACCGGGACGGCCGGGACTAGCGGGAGAAAAAACATGCAGTATTTT.

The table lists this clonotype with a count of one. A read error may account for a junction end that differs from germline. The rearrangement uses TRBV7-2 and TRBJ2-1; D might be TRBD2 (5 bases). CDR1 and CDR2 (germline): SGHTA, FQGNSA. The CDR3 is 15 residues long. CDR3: CARGRASRPRDTQYF. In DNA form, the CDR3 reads TGTGCCAGGGGTAGAGCGAGCCGCCCCCGGGATACGCAGTATTTC.

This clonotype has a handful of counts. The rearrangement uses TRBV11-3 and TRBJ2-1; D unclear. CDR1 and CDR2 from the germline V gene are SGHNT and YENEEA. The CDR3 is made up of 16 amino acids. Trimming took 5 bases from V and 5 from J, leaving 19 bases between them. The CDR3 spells CASSRDRPTKNNEQFF. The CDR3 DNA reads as TGTGCCAGCAGCAGAGATCGGCCAACCAAGAACAATGAGCAGTTCTTC.

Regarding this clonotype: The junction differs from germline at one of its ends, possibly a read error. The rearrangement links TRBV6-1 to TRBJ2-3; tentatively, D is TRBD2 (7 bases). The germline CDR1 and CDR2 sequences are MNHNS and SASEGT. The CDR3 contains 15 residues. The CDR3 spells CASGLGGGSTETQYF. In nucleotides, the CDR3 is TGTGCCAGCGGGTTGGGGGGCGGGAGCACAGAGACGCAGTATTTT.

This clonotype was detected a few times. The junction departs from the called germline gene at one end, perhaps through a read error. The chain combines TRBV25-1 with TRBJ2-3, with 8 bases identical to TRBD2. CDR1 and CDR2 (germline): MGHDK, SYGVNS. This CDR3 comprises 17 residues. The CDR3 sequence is CASSVGFGGGGTETQYF. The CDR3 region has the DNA TGTGCCAGCTCGGTGGGGTTCGGGGGGGGGGGCACAGAGACGCAGTATTTT.

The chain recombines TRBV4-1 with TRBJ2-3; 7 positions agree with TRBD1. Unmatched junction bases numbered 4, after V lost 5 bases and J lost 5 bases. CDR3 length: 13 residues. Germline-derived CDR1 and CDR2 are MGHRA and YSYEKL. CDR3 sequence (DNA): TGCGCCAGCAGCTTACAGGGGTTAGATACGCAGTATTTT. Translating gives CASSLQGLDTQYF.

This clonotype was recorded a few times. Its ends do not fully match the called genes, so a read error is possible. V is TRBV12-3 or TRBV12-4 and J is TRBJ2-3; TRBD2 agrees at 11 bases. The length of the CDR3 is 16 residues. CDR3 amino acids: CASSTTSGGGTDTQYF. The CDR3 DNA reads TGTGCCAGCAGCACAACTAGCGGGGGTGGCACAGATACGCAGTACTTT.

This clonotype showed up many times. CDR3 residues: CASSYLWTGETQYF. The CDR3 DNA is TGTGCCAGCAGTTACCTGTGGACAGGAGAGACCCAGTACTTC. This chain joins TRBV6-5 and TRBJ2-5; 7 nucleotides match TRBD1. The length of the CDR3 is 14 residues. The V segment lost 2 bases and the J segment 4 bases; nucleotides outside the gene matches: 4. From germline, CDR1 is MNHEY and CDR2 SVGAGI.

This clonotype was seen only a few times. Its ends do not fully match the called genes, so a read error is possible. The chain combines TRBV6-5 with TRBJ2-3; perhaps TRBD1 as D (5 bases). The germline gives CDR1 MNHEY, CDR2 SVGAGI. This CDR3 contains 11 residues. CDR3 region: CASSRGPHRYF. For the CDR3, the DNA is TGTGCCAGCAGTAGGGGCCCGCATAGGTACTTC.

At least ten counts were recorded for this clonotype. CDR3 sequence reads: CASSYGGTGGLRTEAFF. In DNA, the CDR3 is TGTGCCAGCAGTTACGGAGGGACAGGGGGCTTGCGGACTGAAGCTTTCTTT. V gene TRBV6-5 combines with J gene TRBJ1-1; 12 bases are shared with TRBD1. CDR3 size: 17 residues. Germline-derived CDR1 and CDR2 are MNHEY and SVGAGI. V dropped 2 bases and J dropped 5; count of bases not matched to a gene: 9.

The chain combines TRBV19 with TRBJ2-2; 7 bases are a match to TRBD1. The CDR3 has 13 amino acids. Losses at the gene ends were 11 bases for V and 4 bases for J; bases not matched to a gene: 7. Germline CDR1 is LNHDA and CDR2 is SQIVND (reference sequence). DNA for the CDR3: TGTGCCGTCACCCCAGGGGGCACCGGGGAGCTGTTTTTT. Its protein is CAVTPGGTGELFF.

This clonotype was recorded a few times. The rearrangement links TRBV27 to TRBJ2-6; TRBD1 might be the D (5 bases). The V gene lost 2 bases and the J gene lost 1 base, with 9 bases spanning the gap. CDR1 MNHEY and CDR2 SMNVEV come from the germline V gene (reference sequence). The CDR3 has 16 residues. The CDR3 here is CASSLGRGSGANVLTF. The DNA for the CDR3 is TGTGCCAGCAGTTTAGGAAGGGGTTCTGGGGCCAACGTCCTGACTTTC.

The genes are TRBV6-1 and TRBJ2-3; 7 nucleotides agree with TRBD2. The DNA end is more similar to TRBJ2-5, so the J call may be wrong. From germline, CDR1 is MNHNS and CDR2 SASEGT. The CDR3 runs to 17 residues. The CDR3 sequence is CASSEALLAVMLETQYF. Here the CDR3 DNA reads TGTGCCAGCAGTGAAGCGCTTCTAGCGGTCATGTTAGAGACCCAGTACTTC.

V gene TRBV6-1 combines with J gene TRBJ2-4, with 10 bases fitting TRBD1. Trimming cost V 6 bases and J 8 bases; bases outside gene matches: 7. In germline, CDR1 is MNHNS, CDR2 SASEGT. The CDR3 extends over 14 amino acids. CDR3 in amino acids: CASRMTGGQDIQYF. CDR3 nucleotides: TGTGCCAGCAGAATGACAGGGGGCCAGGACATTCAGTACTTC.

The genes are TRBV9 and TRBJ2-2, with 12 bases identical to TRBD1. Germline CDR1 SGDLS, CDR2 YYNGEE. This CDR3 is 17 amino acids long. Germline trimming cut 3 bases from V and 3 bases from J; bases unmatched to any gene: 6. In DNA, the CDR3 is TGTGCCAGCAGCGATCCGGGACAGGGGGCGTACACCGGGGAGCTGTTTTTT. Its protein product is CASSDPGQGAYTGELFF.

In nucleotides, the CDR3 is TGCGCCAGCAGTGAGACCGCAAAAGACATTCAGTATTTT. Protein sequence: CASSETAKDIQYF. The chain recombines TRBV10-2 with TRBJ2-3; D gene unclear. This CDR3 spans 13 amino acids. V gave up 2 bases and J gave up 12 bases, with 15 bases separating them. CDR1 is WSHSY and CDR2 is SAAADI in the germline V gene.

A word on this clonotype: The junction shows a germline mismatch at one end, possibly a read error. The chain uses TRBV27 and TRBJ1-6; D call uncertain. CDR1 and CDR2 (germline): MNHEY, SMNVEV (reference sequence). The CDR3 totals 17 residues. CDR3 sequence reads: CASSLTPKSSYNAPLHF. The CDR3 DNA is TGTGCCAGCAGTTTAACCCCAAAGAGCTCCTATAATGCACCCCTCCACTTT.

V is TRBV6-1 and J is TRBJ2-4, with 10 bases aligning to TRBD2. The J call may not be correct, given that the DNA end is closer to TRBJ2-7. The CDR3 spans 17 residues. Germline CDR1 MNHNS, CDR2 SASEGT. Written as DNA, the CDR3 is TGTGCCAGCAGTGAACATGGGCCAGCGGGAGGGCCGTACGAGCAGTACTTC. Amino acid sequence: CASSEHGPAGGPYEQYF.

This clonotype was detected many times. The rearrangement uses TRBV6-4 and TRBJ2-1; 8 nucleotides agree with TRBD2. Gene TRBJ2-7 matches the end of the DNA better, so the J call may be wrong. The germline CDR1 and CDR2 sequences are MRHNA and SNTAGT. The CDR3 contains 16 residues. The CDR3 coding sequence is TGTGCCAGCAACCTAATCTGGCGGGAGGCCCCTTACGAGCAGTACTTC. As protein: CASNLIWREAPYEQYF.

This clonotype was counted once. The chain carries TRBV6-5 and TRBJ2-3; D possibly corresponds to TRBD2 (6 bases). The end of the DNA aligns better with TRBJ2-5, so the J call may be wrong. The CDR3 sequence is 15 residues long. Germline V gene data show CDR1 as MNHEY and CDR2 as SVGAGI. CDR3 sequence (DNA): TGTGCCGCGGGTTACGGGGGTTCTGGCACAGATACCCAGTACTTC. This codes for CAAGYGGSGTDTQYF.

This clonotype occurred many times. CDR3 sequence reads: CASSLSGGSYEQFF. The CDR3 nucleotides read TGTGCCAGCAGCTTATCTGGCGGGAGTTATGAGCAGTTCTTC. The gene calls are TRBV11-3 and TRBJ2-1, with 7 bases lining up with TRBD2. Germline CDR1 and CDR2: SGHNT and YENEEA. The CDR3 spans 14 residues. Losses at the gene ends were 2 bases for V and 8 bases for J; bases not matched to a gene: 6.

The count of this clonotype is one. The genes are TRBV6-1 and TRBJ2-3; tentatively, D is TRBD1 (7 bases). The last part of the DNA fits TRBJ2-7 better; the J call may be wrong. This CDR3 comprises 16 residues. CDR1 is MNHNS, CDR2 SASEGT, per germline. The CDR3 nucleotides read TGTGCCAGCAGGGACCAGGGGGGCCGTGACCCAGATACGCAGTACTTC. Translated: CASRDQGGRDPDTQYF.

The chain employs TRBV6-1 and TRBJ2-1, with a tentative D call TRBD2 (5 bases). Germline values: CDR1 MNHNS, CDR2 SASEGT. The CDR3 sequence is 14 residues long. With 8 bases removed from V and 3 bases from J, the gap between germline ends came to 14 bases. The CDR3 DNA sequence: TGTGCCAGCGGCCCCTCTAGCAACTACAATGAGCAGTTCTTC. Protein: CASGPSSNYNEQFF.

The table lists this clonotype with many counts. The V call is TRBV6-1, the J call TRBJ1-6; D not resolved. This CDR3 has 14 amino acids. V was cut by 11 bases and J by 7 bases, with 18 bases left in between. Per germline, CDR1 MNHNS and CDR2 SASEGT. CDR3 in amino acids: CAAKGALSNSPLHF. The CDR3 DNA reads TGTGCCGCAAAAGGAGCCCTTTCAAATTCACCCCTCCACTTT.